The rows below give T cell receptor beta chains drawn from one sample of a study of response to subunit inactivated influenza vaccine. TCRdb reprocessed the RT-PCR reads via MiXCR and lists one record per CDR3 protein. The top ten clones hold 9.5% to 13% of a sample with roughly 780,000 distinct CDR3 sequences, about a fifth of them seen once. The material was PBMCs from blood, obtained 4 to 6 days after vaccination. These receptors were collected from a middle-aged man who received an inactivated influenza vaccine. Both conserved end residues are part of each CDR3. Fields, in order: J gene, V gene, D gene, clone size, CDR3 DNA, CDR3 protein. A D gene is named only where the DNA matches it firmly. Expanded clones get a size class; other rows say once, few or many, or leave the size out.

J gene: TRBJ2-1
V gene: TRBV20-1
D gene: TRBD1
clone size: few
CDR3 DNA: TGCAGTGCTCGACAGGGGGCGGGCTTGGTCGCCTACAATGAGCAGTTCTTC
CDR3 protein: CSARQGAGLVAYNEQFF

J gene: TRBJ1-2
V gene: TRBV7-2
D gene: TRBD1
clone size: -
CDR3 DNA: TGTGCCAGCAGCCAGACAGGGAGATCAGGTGGCTACACCTTC
CDR3 protein: CASSQTGRSGGYTF

J gene: TRBJ2-1
V gene: TRBV25-1
D gene: -
clone size: -
CDR3 DNA: TGTGCCAGCAGTGCAGTCCTGGGCGATGAGCAGTTCTTC
CDR3 protein: CASSAVLGDEQFF

J gene: TRBJ2-7
V gene: TRBV28
D gene: TRBD2
clone size: -
CDR3 DNA: TGTGCCAGCAGCCCTAGCGGGAGGGTTTACGAGCAGTACTTC
CDR3 protein: CASSPSGRVYEQYF

J gene: TRBJ2-3
V gene: TRBV5-1
D gene: -
clone size: few
CDR3 DNA: TGCGCCAGCAGTCCGGCCTGGGGCTCGAGGACAGATACGCAGTATTTT
CDR3 protein: CASSPAWGSRTDTQYF

J gene: TRBJ2-1
V gene: TRBV12-3/TRBV12-4
D gene: -
clone size: many
CDR3 DNA: TGTGCTAGCCGCGGCCCTATGAATGAGCAGTTCTTC
CDR3 protein: CASRGPMNEQFF

J gene: TRBJ2-2
V gene: TRBV5-1
D gene: TRBD2
clone size: few
CDR3 DNA: TGCGCCAGCAGCTTGGATCCGGGGACTACGGGAACCGGGGAGCTGTTTTTT
CDR3 protein: CASSLDPGTTGTGELFF

J gene: TRBJ2-2
V gene: TRBV9
D gene: TRBD2
clone size: -
CDR3 DNA: TGTGCCAGCAGCGTCCGGACTAGCGGAACGAACACCGGGGAGCTGTTTTTT
CDR3 protein: CASSVRTSGTNTGELFF

J gene: TRBJ1-6
V gene: TRBV20-1
D gene: -
clone size: few
CDR3 DNA: TGCAGTGCAAACACAGGGTCGCGGAATTCACCCCTCCACTTT
CDR3 protein: CSANTGSRNSPLHF

J gene: TRBJ1-5
V gene: TRBV4-3
D gene: -
clone size: few
CDR3 DNA: TGCGCCAGCAGCCAAGATTCTCTTAATCAGCCCCAGCATTTT
CDR3 protein: CASSQDSLNQPQHF

J gene: TRBJ2-1
V gene: TRBV12-3/TRBV12-4
D gene: TRBD2
clone size: many
CDR3 DNA: TGTGCCAGCATCCCAACTAGCGGGGGGAGGAATGAGCAGTTCTTC
CDR3 protein: CASIPTSGGRNEQFF

J gene: TRBJ1-1
V gene: TRBV6-5
D gene: -
clone size: many
CDR3 DNA: TGTGCCAGCAGTTATTATCCTTACACTGAAGCTTTCTTT
CDR3 protein: CASSYYPYTEAFF

J gene: TRBJ1-1
V gene: TRBV10-3
D gene: -
clone size: -
CDR3 DNA: TGTGCCATCAAGGAGGCGACAGGGAACACTGAAGCTTTCTTT
CDR3 protein: CAIKEATGNTEAFF

J gene: TRBJ2-5
V gene: TRBV5-1
D gene: TRBD1
clone size: few
CDR3 DNA: TGCGCCAGCAGCTTTACAGGGGCAGGTGAGACCCAGTACTTC
CDR3 protein: CASSFTGAGETQYF

J gene: TRBJ1-6
V gene: TRBV20-1
D gene: -
clone size: few
CDR3 DNA: TGCAGTGCTAGATTCCAGGCCCAGGATAATTCACCCCTCCACTTT
CDR3 protein: CSARFQAQDNSPLHF

J gene: TRBJ1-5
V gene: TRBV4-3
D gene: -
clone size: few
CDR3 DNA: TGCGCCAGCAGCCAAGGTACGAGGCAGCCCCAGCATTTT
CDR3 protein: CASSQGTRQPQHF

J gene: TRBJ1-1
V gene: TRBV29-1
D gene: -
clone size: -
CDR3 DNA: TGCAGCGTTTGGGGGGGCGGATCCAACACTGAAGCTTTCTTT
CDR3 protein: CSVWGGGSNTEAFF

J gene: TRBJ1-6
V gene: TRBV10-3
D gene: -
clone size: few
CDR3 DNA: TGTGCCATCAGTGAGTCAGAGGACAGCTATAATTCACCCCTCCACTTT
CDR3 protein: CAISESEDSYNSPLHF

J gene: TRBJ2-1
V gene: TRBV6-6
D gene: TRBD1
clone size: -
CDR3 DNA: TGTGCCAGCGCCGACAGGGATGAGCAGTTCTTC
CDR3 protein: CASADRDEQFF

J gene: TRBJ2-7
V gene: TRBV20-1
D gene: -
clone size: -
CDR3 DNA: TGCAGTGTTCCCGGGACTCCACCCTACGAGCAGTACTTC
CDR3 protein: CSVPGTPPYEQYF

J gene: TRBJ2-5
V gene: TRBV5-1
D gene: -
clone size: -
CDR3 DNA: TGCGCCAGCAGGGACTTCCGGGACTCATGGGGAGAGACCCAGTACTTC
CDR3 protein: CASRDFRDSWGETQYF

J gene: TRBJ1-5
V gene: TRBV2
D gene: -
clone size: -
CDR3 DNA: TGTGCCAGCACTTACAGCTTTAATCAGCCCCAGCATTTT
CDR3 protein: CASTYSFNQPQHF

J gene: TRBJ1-1
V gene: TRBV6-5
D gene: -
clone size: few
CDR3 DNA: TGTGCCAGCAAGGGGTTCGACACTGAAGCTTTCTTT
CDR3 protein: CASKGFDTEAFF

J gene: TRBJ1-1
V gene: TRBV20-1
D gene: TRBD1
clone size: -
CDR3 DNA: TGCAGTGCTCTCAGGGGGGTTGGTGGCACTGAAGCTTTCTTT
CDR3 protein: CSALRGVGGTEAFF

J gene: TRBJ2-5
V gene: TRBV24-1
D gene: TRBD2
clone size: -
CDR3 DNA: TGTGCCACCAGTTTCCTAGCGGGTTCCCAAGAGACCCAGTACTTC
CDR3 protein: CATSFLAGSQETQYF

J gene: TRBJ2-2
V gene: TRBV11-2
D gene: TRBD2
clone size: -
CDR3 DNA: TGTGCCAGCAGCGCGGGACTAGTGCCTACCGGGGAGCTGTTTTTT
CDR3 protein: CASSAGLVPTGELFF

J gene: TRBJ1-5
V gene: TRBV20-1
D gene: -
clone size: once
CDR3 DNA: TGCAGTGCCTGGGCAGGGGCTGTTAATCGGGAGCCCCAGCATTTT
CDR3 protein: CSAWAGAVNREPQHF

J gene: TRBJ2-1
V gene: TRBV7-8
D gene: -
clone size: few
CDR3 DNA: TGTGCCAGCAGCGGACGACGGTCATGGGAGCAGTTCTTC
CDR3 protein: CASSGRRSWEQFF

J gene: TRBJ2-1
V gene: TRBV6-5
D gene: TRBD2
clone size: -
CDR3 DNA: TGTGCCAGCAGTTACACCCCCCAAATTCGGGAGGGGACAGAGCAGTTCTTC
CDR3 protein: CASSYTPQIREGTEQFF

J gene: TRBJ2-3
V gene: TRBV13
D gene: TRBD1
clone size: -
CDR3 DNA: TGTGCCAGCAGCTTAGCACCGGGACAGGGGGCCCCAGATACGCAGTATTTT
CDR3 protein: CASSLAPGQGAPDTQYF

J gene: TRBJ2-4
V gene: TRBV5-1
D gene: -
clone size: -
CDR3 DNA: TGCGCCAGCAGCTTGGCTGGAGATATCAGCATTCAGTACTTC
CDR3 protein: CASSLAGDISIQYF

J gene: TRBJ2-1
V gene: TRBV27
D gene: -
clone size: few
CDR3 DNA: TGTGCCAGCAGTTTCCGGGGACTCTTCCACAATGAGCAGTTCTTC
CDR3 protein: CASSFRGLFHNEQFF

J gene: TRBJ2-1
V gene: TRBV10-1
D gene: -
clone size: -
CDR3 DNA: TGCGCCAGCAGTGGGGTGAACAATGAGCAGTTCTTC
CDR3 protein: CASSGVNNEQFF

J gene: TRBJ2-1
V gene: TRBV9
D gene: TRBD2
clone size: few
CDR3 DNA: TGTGCCAGCAGCTTGGGGACTAGCGGGATAGGGTCAAATGAGCAGTTCTTC
CDR3 protein: CASSLGTSGIGSNEQFF

J gene: TRBJ2-5
V gene: TRBV5-5
D gene: -
clone size: few
CDR3 DNA: TGTGCCAGCAGCTTGGCGGTAGCCCAAGAGACCCAGTACTTC
CDR3 protein: CASSLAVAQETQYF

J gene: TRBJ1-5
V gene: TRBV6-2/TRBV6-3
D gene: TRBD1
clone size: -
CDR3 DNA: TGTGCCAGCAGTAACCGGGACAGGGGCTATCAGCCCCAGCATTTT
CDR3 protein: CASSNRDRGYQPQHF

J gene: TRBJ2-2
V gene: TRBV7-3
D gene: TRBD2
clone size: -
CDR3 DNA: TGTGCCAGCAGCTTAATCAGCGGGCTAGCGGGACCCGGGGAGCTGTTTTTT
CDR3 protein: CASSLISGLAGPGELFF

J gene: TRBJ2-1
V gene: TRBV29-1
D gene: -
clone size: many
CDR3 DNA: TGCAGCGTTAGGACTCCACTTTACAATGAGCAGTTCTTC
CDR3 protein: CSVRTPLYNEQFF

J gene: TRBJ2-1
V gene: TRBV29-1
D gene: -
clone size: many
CDR3 DNA: TGCAGCTCCCGGAGAGGATCCTACAATGAGCAGTTCTTC
CDR3 protein: CSSRRGSYNEQFF

J gene: TRBJ1-1
V gene: TRBV7-8
D gene: TRBD1
clone size: -
CDR3 DNA: TGTGCCAGCAGCTTACACCGGGACAGAGAAGCTTTCTTT
CDR3 protein: CASSLHRDREAFF

J gene: TRBJ2-1
V gene: TRBV14
D gene: -
clone size: -
CDR3 DNA: TGTGCCCCTTCCCCCCTCACCAATGAGCAGTTCTTC
CDR3 protein: CAPSPLTNEQFF

J gene: TRBJ2-7
V gene: TRBV7-8
D gene: -
clone size: -
CDR3 DNA: TGTGCCAGCAGCCGGAGCCGGGACCGGTCCTACGAGCAGTACTTC
CDR3 protein: CASSRSRDRSYEQYF

J gene: TRBJ1-1
V gene: TRBV7-2
D gene: -
clone size: few
CDR3 DNA: TGTGCCAGCAGCTTAGGCCCAACTACGAACACTGAAGCTTTCTTT
CDR3 protein: CASSLGPTTNTEAFF

J gene: TRBJ2-5
V gene: TRBV7-9
D gene: -
clone size: once
CDR3 DNA: TGTGCCAGTCAACCTCTCACATTTCAGGGAGAGACCCAGTACTTC
CDR3 protein: CASQPLTFQGETQYF

J gene: TRBJ2-6
V gene: TRBV12-3/TRBV12-4
D gene: TRBD2
clone size: few
CDR3 DNA: TGTGCCAGCAGTCCGGGACTAGCGGGAGCTGGGGCCAACGTCCTGACTTTC
CDR3 protein: CASSPGLAGAGANVLTF

J gene: TRBJ2-3
V gene: TRBV20-1
D gene: TRBD2
clone size: -
CDR3 DNA: TGCAGTGCTAGAGAACTAGCGGGAGCCCCAGATACGCAGTATTTT
CDR3 protein: CSARELAGAPDTQYF

J gene: TRBJ1-1
V gene: TRBV18
D gene: -
clone size: once
CDR3 DNA: TGTGCCAGCTCCGCCTCTCCTGAAGCTTTCTTT
CDR3 protein: CASSASPEAFF

J gene: TRBJ2-1
V gene: TRBV5-6
D gene: -
clone size: -
CDR3 DNA: TGTGCCAGCAGCTTTACCCAGGACGACGGGAAGTTCTTC
CDR3 protein: CASSFTQDDGKFF

J gene: TRBJ2-7
V gene: TRBV7-6
D gene: -
clone size: -
CDR3 DNA: TGTGCCAGCAGCTCCGGGGTTGGCTACGAGCAGTACTTC
CDR3 protein: CASSSGVGYEQYF

J gene: TRBJ2-2
V gene: TRBV3-1
D gene: -
clone size: few
CDR3 DNA: TGTGCCAGCAGCCAACGGACCTCCACCGGGGAGCTGTTTTTT
CDR3 protein: CASSQRTSTGELFF

J gene: TRBJ2-7
V gene: TRBV20-1
D gene: -
clone size: -
CDR3 DNA: TGCAGTCCCCTCGGGCAGGGTCCCTACGAGCAGTACTTC
CDR3 protein: CSPLGQGPYEQYF

J gene: TRBJ2-5
V gene: TRBV6-1
D gene: -
clone size: few
CDR3 DNA: TGTGCCAGCAGTATCCGCTACCTTGGGGGGGAGACCCAGTACTTC
CDR3 protein: CASSIRYLGGETQYF